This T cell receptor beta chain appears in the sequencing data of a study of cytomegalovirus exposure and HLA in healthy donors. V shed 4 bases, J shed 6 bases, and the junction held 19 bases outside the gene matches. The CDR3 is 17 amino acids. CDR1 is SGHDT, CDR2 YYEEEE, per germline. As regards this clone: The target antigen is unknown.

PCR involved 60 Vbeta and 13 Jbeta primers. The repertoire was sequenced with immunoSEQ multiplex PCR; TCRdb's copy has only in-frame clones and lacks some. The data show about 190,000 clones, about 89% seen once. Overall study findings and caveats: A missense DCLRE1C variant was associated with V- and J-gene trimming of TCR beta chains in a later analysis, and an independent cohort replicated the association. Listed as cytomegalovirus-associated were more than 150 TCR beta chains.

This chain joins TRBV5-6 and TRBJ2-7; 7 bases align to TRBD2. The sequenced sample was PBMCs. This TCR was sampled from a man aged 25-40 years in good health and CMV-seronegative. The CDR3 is CASSGRLAEGLGGEQYF. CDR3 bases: TGTGCCAGCAGCGGGAGACTAGCAGAGGGTTTGGGGGGCGAGCAGTACTTC.